Presented here are 24 T cell receptor beta chains from one specimen sequenced in a study of vaccination and CD4 T cells after COVID-19. At the Johns Hopkins FTIC core, DNA taken from cultured CD4+ T cells was sequenced by way of the Oncomine TCR Beta short-read assay. TCRdb ran MiXCR on the PCR reads and lists one entry per CDR3 protein. The sample has 23,000 or so distinct CDR3 sequences; about 40% are singletons. These receptors have no known antigen. Documented time point: late sampling 161 to 241 days after vaccination in three convalescent patients. Treatment specified: roughly ten-day PBMC culture with coronavirus spike peptide pools or control peptides (ViraFEST assay). Sample: CD4+ T cells from blood, cultured in vitro, taken about 7 months after SARS-CoV-2 vaccination. All receptors come from a human donor who had recovered from COVID-19.

The CDR3 here is CASAGQPRGEKYF. CDR3 coding DNA: TGTGCCAGCGCGGGACAGCCCAGGGGGGAGAAGTACTTC. The genes are TRBV6-1 and TRBJ2-7; D is possibly TRBD1 (7 bases). V was trimmed by 8 bases and J by 11 bases, leaving 22 bases between them. This CDR3 is built from 13 residues. CDR1 is MNHNS and CDR2 is SASEGT in the germline V gene.

This clonotype occurred a few times. The chain links TRBV28 to TRBJ2-5; 9 bases are a match to TRBD2. V shed 3 bases, J shed 5 bases, and the junction held 7 bases outside the gene matches. CDR1 is MDHEN and CDR2 is SYDVKM in the germline V gene. CDR3 size: 15 residues. The CDR3 sequence is CASSFAGGPVETQYF. CDR3 bases: TGTGCCAGCAGTTTTGCGGGAGGGCCTGTGGAGACCCAGTACTTC.

This clonotype has a handful of counts. The chain joins TRBV20-1 to TRBJ2-1; the match to TRBD2 covers 8 bases. The J segment lost 8 bases and the V segment lost 4 bases, leaving 16 bases of the junction unmatched. Germline V gene data show CDR1 as DFQATT and CDR2 as SNEGSKA (reference sequence). This CDR3 contains 16 residues. CDR3 bases: TGCAGTGCTACTCCCCTAGCGGGCTGGTCCGTCGATGAGCAGTTCTTC. This gives the protein CSATPLAGWSVDEQFF.

The CDR3 loop reads CSGQGNYGYTF. CDR3 sequence (DNA): TGCAGTGGGCAGGGGAACTATGGCTACACCTTC. The chain is built from TRBV20-1 and TRBJ1-2, with a possible D match to TRBD1 (6 bases). Trimming removed 7 bases from V and 2 bases from J, with 8 bases in between. The CDR3 spans 11 residues. Germline loops: CDR1 DFQATT, CDR2 SNEGSKA (reference sequence).

The rearrangement joins TRBV24-1 to TRBJ2-3; D ambiguous. V was clipped by 5 bases and J by 4 bases, with 9 bases between them. The germline V gene has CDR1 KGHDR and CDR2 SFDVKD. CDR3 size: 13 residues. The CDR3: CATSVPLADTQYF. CDR3 DNA: TGTGCCACCAGTGTTCCCCTGGCAGATACGCAGTATTTT.

This clonotype was counted a few times. The V gene is TRBV20-1, the J gene TRBJ1-5; TRBD1 is a possible D gene (5 bases). The V and J ends lost 6 bases and 2 bases respectively, with 17 bases between them. CDR1 is DFQATT, CDR2 SNEGSKA, per germline (reference sequence). The CDR3 is made up of 15 amino acids. CDR3 sequence (DNA): TGCAGTGCCACAGGACGAGGGGTCGGCAATCAGCCCCAGCATTTT. Protein product: CSATGRGVGNQPQHF.

This chain uses TRBV24-1 with TRBJ2-7; TRBD2 matches at 8 bases. The CDR3 runs to 15 residues. Germline trimming cut 4 bases from V and 6 bases from J; bases unmatched to any gene: 10. Germline CDR1 reads KGHDR; CDR2 reads SFDVKD. The CDR3 protein is CATSDPGRALGEQYF. The CDR3 DNA reads as TGTGCCACCAGTGACCCCGGGAGGGCCCTCGGCGAGCAGTACTTC.

J is TRBJ2-2 and V is TRBV15; possibly TRBD1 for D (5 bases). Trimming cost V 3 bases and J 1 base, with 21 bases left between them. CDR1 LNHNV and CDR2 YYDKDF come from the germline V gene (reference sequence). The CDR3 length is 19 residues. The DNA of the CDR3 is TGTGCCACCAGCAGGATAACAGTGTATTGGCAGGGGAACACCGGGGAGCTGTTTTTT. It codes for CATSRITVYWQGNTGELFF.

The rearrangement links TRBV4-1 to TRBJ2-2; D remains unclear. The CDR3 has 14 residues. Germline CDR1 reads MGHRA; CDR2 reads YSYEKL. V lost 0 bases and J lost 8, with 10 bases in between. Here the CDR3 DNA reads TGCGCCAGCAGCCAAGAATTTAGCAGGGGGGAGCTGTTTTTT. Its translation: CASSQEFSRGELFF.

The chain joins TRBV27 to TRBJ1-2; no firm D call. The germline CDR1 and CDR2 sequences are MNHEY and SMNVEV (reference sequence). Between the trimmed V and J ends, which lost 6 bases and 4 bases, there was a span of 15 bases. CDR3 size: 14 residues. CDR3 sequence (DNA): TGTGCCAGCAGAACAATAACATCCTCCTATGGCTACACCTTC. Translating it yields CASRTITSSYGYTF.

CDR3 nucleotides: TGCAGCGTTTCCCGGGGGGAGGGTCAGCCCCAGCATTTT. It translates to CSVSRGEGQPQHF. This sequence joins TRBV29-1 and TRBJ1-5, with D possibly being TRBD1 (5 bases). This CDR3 contains 13 residues. V lost 5 bases, J lost 6 bases, and 14 bases lay in between. Germline V gene data show CDR1 as SQVTM and CDR2 as ANQGSEA. Variable domain in full (rest from reference TRBV29-1 and TRBJ1-5): SAVISQKPSRDICQRGTSLTIQCQVDSQVTMMFWYRQQPGQSLTLIATANQGSEATYESGFVIDKFPISRPNLTFSTLTVSNMSPEDSSIYLCSVSRGEGQPQHFGDGTRLSIL.

This clonotype was found a few times. The chain is built from TRBV18 and TRBJ2-7; no clear D gene. In germline, CDR1 is KGHSH, CDR2 LQKENI. This CDR3 region has 14 residues. Trimming left V 8 bases short and J 0 bases short, with 14 bases between. The CDR3 sequence: CASTSARSSYEQYF. The CDR3 nucleotides read TGTGCCAGCACCTCGGCTCGAAGCTCCTACGAGCAGTACTTC.

This clonotype appeared a few times. The rearrangement links TRBV27 to TRBJ1-5; possible D gene TRBD1, 5 bases. Germline CDR1 is MNHEY and CDR2 is SMNVEV (reference sequence). The V and J ends lost 8 bases and 5 bases respectively, with 22 bases between them. The CDR3 is 16 amino acids. The CDR3, as DNA: TGTGCCAGCGCCTTGGCCCGGCAGGGTGACTATCAGCCCCAGCATTTT. This codes for CASALARQGDYQPQHF.

This clonotype was found a few times. The chain uses TRBV20-1 and TRBJ2-1; 15 bases are a match to TRBD2. V was clipped by 5 bases and J by 6 bases; unmatched bases: 8. In germline, CDR1 is DFQATT, CDR2 SNEGSKA (reference sequence). The CDR3 covers 16 residues. The CDR3 coding sequence is TGCAGTGCTCCCGGACTAGCGGGAGGGCCAGTCAATGAGCAGTTCTTC. Its protein is CSAPGLAGGPVNEQFF.

This chain connects TRBV6-1 to TRBJ2-3, with 11 bases aligning to TRBD1. The V segment lost 5 bases and the J segment 4 bases; nucleotides outside the gene matches: 8. This CDR3 spans 16 amino acids. Germline lookup yields CDR1 MNHNS and CDR2 SASEGT. For the CDR3, the DNA is TGTGCCAGCAGTCCCCTCCCGGGACAGGGGGCAGATACGCAGTATTTT. It specifies CASSPLPGQGADTQYF.

The chain employs TRBV10-3 and TRBJ1-2; the D gene is possibly TRBD1 (5 bases). CDR1 is ENHRY, CDR2 SYGVKD, per germline. The CDR3 contains 15 residues. The V and J ends lost 0 bases and 3 bases respectively, with 11 bases between them. The CDR3 DNA reads TGTGCCATCAGTGAGTCGTATGAAGGGGACTATGGCTACACCTTC. This codes for CAISESYEGDYGYTF.

The chain uses TRBV20-1 and TRBJ2-1; 8 bases are a match to TRBD2. Unmatched junction bases numbered 12, after V lost 1 base and J lost 10 bases. CDR3 length: 15 residues. The germline CDR1 and CDR2 sequences are DFQATT and SNEGSKA (reference sequence). CDR3 in amino acids: CSARGISGTAREQFF. CDR3 sequence (DNA): TGCAGTGCTAGAGGTATTAGCGGGACGGCACGGGAGCAGTTCTTC.

The chain employs TRBV7-8 and TRBJ1-2; tentative D call: TRBD1 (6 bases). This CDR3 has 15 amino acids. Germline loops: CDR1 SGHVS, CDR2 FQNEAQ. V dropped 1 base and J dropped 6 bases, with 15 bases sitting between them. CDR3 sequence reads: CASSLVRTVVDGYTF. CDR3 DNA sequence: TGTGCCAGCAGCTTAGTCCGGACAGTAGTCGATGGCTACACCTTC. The full variable domain, with the rest looked up from reference TRBV7-8 and TRBJ1-2, is GAGVSQSPRYKVAKRGQDVALRCDPISGHVSLFWYQQALGQGPEFLTYFQNEAQLDKSGLPSDRFFAERPEGSVSTLKIQRTQQEDSAVYLCASSLVRTVVDGYTFGSGTRLTVV.

The rearrangement links TRBV7-8 to TRBJ2-2; D gene ambiguous. Germline V gene data show CDR1 as SGHVS and CDR2 as FQNEAQ. This CDR3 is built from 15 residues. Trimming took 5 bases from V and 6 from J, leaving 16 bases between them. The CDR3 DNA sequence: TGTGCCAGCAGCCCTCTCTGGGTTCGGGCCGGGGAGCTGTTTTTT. Residues: CASSPLWVRAGELFF.

The J gene is TRBJ2-1, the V gene TRBV20-1; D is possibly TRBD2 (6 bases). Trimming shortened V by 3 bases and J by 5 bases, and 14 bases separated the two germline ends. Per the germline V gene, CDR1 is DFQATT and CDR2 is SNEGSKA (reference sequence). The CDR3 runs 14 residues. The CDR3 loop reads CSASLAGRDNEQFF. CDR3 sequence (DNA): TGCAGTGCTAGTCTGGCGGGAAGGGACAATGAGCAGTTCTTC.

The chain recombines TRBV7-9 with TRBJ1-5; maybe TRBD1 (6 bases). Trimming left V 2 bases short and J 9 bases short, with 11 bases between. Per the germline V gene, CDR1 is SEHNR and CDR2 is FQNEAQ (reference sequence). CDR3 size: 13 residues. CDR3 DNA: TGTGCCAGCAGCTTACAGGGGATCGGGCCCCAGCATTTT. It is translated as CASSLQGIGPQHF.

In its sample, this clonotype was seen a few times. The CDR3 protein is CASSTGTEAFF. As DNA, the CDR3 is TGTGCCAGCAGTACCGGGACAGAAGCTTTCTTT. The gene calls are TRBV6-1 and TRBJ1-1, with TRBD1 as a possible D gene (6 bases). Trimming pared 5 bases from V and 8 bases from J, leaving 9 bases between. The CDR3 totals 11 residues. Germline loops: CDR1 MNHNS, CDR2 SASEGT.

This clonotype was detected only a few times. The chain links TRBV20-1 to TRBJ1-1; maybe TRBD1 (5 bases). The germline V gene has CDR1 DFQATT and CDR2 SNEGSKA (reference sequence). This CDR3 is 13 amino acids long. Trimming left V 2 bases short and J 1 base short, with 8 bases between. For the CDR3, the DNA is TGCAGTGCTAGATGGGGGAGGAACACTGAAGCTTTCTTT. Protein product: CSARWGRNTEAFF.

In its sample, this clonotype was seen a few times. The rearrangement joins TRBV7-9 to TRBJ2-1; D gene ambiguous. Germline loops: CDR1 SEHNR, CDR2 FQNEAQ (reference sequence). Trimming took 5 bases from V and 4 from J, leaving 12 bases between them. CDR3 length: 14 residues. The DNA for the CDR3 is TGTGCCAGCAGCCCGGGTGACACTTACAATGAGCAGTTCTTC. This codes for CASSPGDTYNEQFF. The full variable domain, its missing parts supplied by reference TRBV7-9 and TRBJ2-1, is DTGVSQNPRHKITKRGQNVTFRCDPISEHNRLYWYRQTLGQGPEFLTYFQNEAQLEKSRLLSDRFSAERPKGSFSTLEIQRTEQGDSAMYLCASSPGDTYNEQFFGPGTRLTVL.